The sequence of this T cell receptor (beta chain) was determined in a study of Ad26.COV2.S vaccination and SARS-CoV-2 variants. As for the study in general: Intramuscular Ad26.COV2.S doses were given once or twice, 56 days apart. Findings and limits, study-wide: Estimates derived from TCR breadth and depth analyses may have underestimated total T cell responses. Individuals receiving vaccine had higher spike-specific TCR breadth than placebo recipients did.

The V end lost 4 bases, the J end lost 6 bases, and 12 bases lay between the germline ends. Germline assignment: CDR1 MNHEY and CDR2 SVGAGI. The CDR3 covers 14 residues. Note on this clone: The antigen remains undetermined.

Clones were sequenced by immunoSEQ multiplex PCR, and TCRdb holds only the in-frame ones, with some missing. The repertoire has about 500,000 clones, 80% to 90% of them found once; the top ten carry over 1.5%. Described treatment: around 19 received Ad26.COV2.S at low or high dose, single or two shots; about 5 received placebo; per-sample allocation not given. Each sample was drawn 63 days after the first injection (of vaccine or placebo). This vaccine is an Ad26 vector that expresses the Wuhan-strain SARS-CoV-2 spike. The genes are TRBV6-5 and TRBJ1-4, with a weak D call TRBD1 (5 bases). The starting material was peripheral blood, obtained in a trial of Ad26.COV2.S vaccine versus placebo. The receptor was derived from a person aged 18-60 years who received the Ad26.COV2.S COVID-19 vaccine or a placebo. The CDR3 nucleotides are TGTGCCAGCAGTTCCAGGGCGGGGGATGAAAAACTGTTTTTT. It translates to CASSSRAGDEKLFF.